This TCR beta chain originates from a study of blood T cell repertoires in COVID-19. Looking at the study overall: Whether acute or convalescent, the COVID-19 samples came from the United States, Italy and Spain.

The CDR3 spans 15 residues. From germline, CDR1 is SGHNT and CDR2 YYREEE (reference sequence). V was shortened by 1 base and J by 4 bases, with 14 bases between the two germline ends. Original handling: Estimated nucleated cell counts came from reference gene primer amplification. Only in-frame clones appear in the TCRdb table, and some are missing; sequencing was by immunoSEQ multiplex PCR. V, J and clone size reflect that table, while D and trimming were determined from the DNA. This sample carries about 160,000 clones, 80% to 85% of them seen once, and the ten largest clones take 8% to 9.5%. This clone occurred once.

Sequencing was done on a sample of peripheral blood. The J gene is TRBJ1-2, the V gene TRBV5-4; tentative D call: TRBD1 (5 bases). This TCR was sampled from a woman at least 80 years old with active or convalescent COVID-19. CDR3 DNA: TGTGCCAGCAGCTTGTCGCAGGGCTCCCGCTATGGCTACACCTTC. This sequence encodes CASSLSQGSRYGYTF.